These 4 T cell receptor beta chains came from one sample sequenced in a study of blood T cell repertoires in COVID-19. Clones were read by immunoSEQ multiplex PCR, and TCRdb kept only the in-frame ones, dropping some. The sample carries about 200,000 clones, approximately 85% recorded once. Specimen: peripheral blood. These receptors were collected from a human donor with active or convalescent COVID-19. The donor label of this sample is uncertain.

The chain recombines TRBV30 with TRBJ2-3, with TRBD2 identical over 10 bases. The J segment lost 4 bases and the V segment lost 4 bases, leaving 5 bases of the junction unmatched. The CDR3 has 14 residues. Germline CDR1 reads GTSNPN; CDR2 reads SVGIG (reference sequence). CDR3 DNA: TGTGCCTGGATCAAGCGGGAGGGTGCAGATACGCAGTATTTT. This encodes CAWIKREGADTQYF.

This clone was counted a few times. This chain connects TRBV4-1 to TRBJ2-7; 10 nucleotides line up with TRBD1. V trimming: 2 bases; J trimming: 7 bases; junction bases outside the gene matches: 5. This CDR3 is built from 14 residues. Per the germline V gene, CDR1 is MGHRA and CDR2 is YSYEKL. In DNA, the CDR3 is TGCGCCAGCAGCCAACCCGGACAGGGGGGGGAGCAGTACTTC. Amino acids: CASSQPGQGGEQYF.

This chain joins TRBV5-6 and TRBJ1-1; D is unclear. The CDR3 loop spans 16 amino acids. Germline V CDR1 and CDR2: SGHDT, YYEEEE. Deletions cut 2 bases from V and 1 base from J, with 15 bases between. Here the CDR3 reads CASSFRSVVRNTEAFF. The CDR3 DNA is TGTGCCAGCAGCTTTAGGAGTGTGGTTAGGAACACTGAAGCTTTCTTT.

V is TRBV28 and J is TRBJ2-1; 8 positions match TRBD1. This CDR3 contains 19 residues. CDR1 MDHEN and CDR2 SYDVKM come from the germline V gene. With 5 bases clipped from V and 7 bases from J, the junction kept 22 bases outside the gene matches. The CDR3 DNA reads TGTGCCAGCAGTCCCTTCCCCCCCCGGGACAGGAGTTTCCTAAATGAGCAGTTCTTC. This gives the protein CASSPFPPRDRSFLNEQFF.